The 5 T cell receptor beta chains listed next were all sequenced from one sample in a study of blood T cell repertoires in COVID-19. This table comes from immunoSEQ multiplex PCR, and its TCRdb copy is limited to in-frame clones, with some not included. The repertoire holds nearly 200,000 clones, with roughly 84% as singletons. The sample consisted of peripheral blood. These receptors came from a woman aged 40 to 50 who had recovered from COVID-19.

This clone was recorded once. The chain links TRBV9 to TRBJ2-3; tentative D call: TRBD2 (6 bases). V was cut by 3 bases and J by 6 bases, with 11 bases left in between. Germline V gene lookup returns CDR1 SGDLS and CDR2 YYNGEE. The CDR3 spans 13 residues. The CDR3 sequence is CASSGERADTQYF. The DNA for the CDR3 is TGTGCCAGCAGCGGGGAGCGGGCGGATACGCAGTATTTT. The full variable domain, with the rest looked up from reference TRBV9 and TRBJ2-3, is DSGVTQTPKHLITATGQRVTLRCSPRSGDLSVYWYQQSLDQGLQFLIQYYNGEERAKGNILERFSAQQFPDLHSELNLSSLELGDSALYFCASSGERADTQYFGPGTRLTVL.

The gene calls are TRBV4-2 and TRBJ1-5, with D unclear. V shed 0 bases and J shed 2 bases, with 8 bases lying between them. The CDR3 has 15 amino acids. The germline V gene has CDR1 LGHNA and CDR2 YNFKEQ. This chain's CDR3 is CASSQDSFGNQPQHF. The DNA of the CDR3 is TGTGCCAGCAGCCAAGATTCCTTCGGCAATCAGCCCCAGCATTTT.

The CDR3 DNA reads TGTGCCACCAGTTCCCGGCCTGGGCGGGGAGCAGGGGGCACCATCAATCAGCCCCAGCATTTT. Its protein product is CATSSRPGRGAGGTINQPQHF. The J gene is TRBJ1-5, the V gene TRBV24-1; 8 bases agree with TRBD1. J gave up 3 bases and V 6 bases, and 24 bases lay outside the gene matches. The CDR3 is 21 amino acids. Germline CDR1 reads KGHDR; CDR2 reads SFDVKD.

The V and J genes are TRBV9 and TRBJ2-3, with 7 bases lining up with TRBD2. The CDR3 sequence is 15 residues long. Trimming removed 3 bases from V and 1 base from J; junction bases left unmatched: 5. Germline V lookup: CDR1 SGDLS, CDR2 YYNGEE. The chain's CDR3 is CASSGWGRGTDTQYF. The CDR3 DNA reads as TGTGCCAGCAGCGGTTGGGGGAGGGGCACAGATACGCAGTATTTT. Drawing the rest from reference TRBV9 and TRBJ2-3, the complete variable domain is DSGVTQTPKHLITATGQRVTLRCSPRSGDLSVYWYQQSLDQGLQFLIQYYNGEERAKGNILERFSAQQFPDLHSELNLSSLELGDSALYFCASSGWGRGTDTQYFGPGTRLTVL.

The chain has TRBV3-1 (or the pseudogene TRBV3-2) and TRBJ1-1; D is uncertain. The CDR3 is 13 amino acids. Deletions cut 4 bases from V and 5 bases from J, with 11 bases between. Germline CDR1 is LGHDT and CDR2 is YNNKEL (reference sequence). DNA for the CDR3: TGTGCCAGCAGCCGGGAGGAGAGGACTGAAGCTTTCTTT. Translated: CASSREERTEAFF.